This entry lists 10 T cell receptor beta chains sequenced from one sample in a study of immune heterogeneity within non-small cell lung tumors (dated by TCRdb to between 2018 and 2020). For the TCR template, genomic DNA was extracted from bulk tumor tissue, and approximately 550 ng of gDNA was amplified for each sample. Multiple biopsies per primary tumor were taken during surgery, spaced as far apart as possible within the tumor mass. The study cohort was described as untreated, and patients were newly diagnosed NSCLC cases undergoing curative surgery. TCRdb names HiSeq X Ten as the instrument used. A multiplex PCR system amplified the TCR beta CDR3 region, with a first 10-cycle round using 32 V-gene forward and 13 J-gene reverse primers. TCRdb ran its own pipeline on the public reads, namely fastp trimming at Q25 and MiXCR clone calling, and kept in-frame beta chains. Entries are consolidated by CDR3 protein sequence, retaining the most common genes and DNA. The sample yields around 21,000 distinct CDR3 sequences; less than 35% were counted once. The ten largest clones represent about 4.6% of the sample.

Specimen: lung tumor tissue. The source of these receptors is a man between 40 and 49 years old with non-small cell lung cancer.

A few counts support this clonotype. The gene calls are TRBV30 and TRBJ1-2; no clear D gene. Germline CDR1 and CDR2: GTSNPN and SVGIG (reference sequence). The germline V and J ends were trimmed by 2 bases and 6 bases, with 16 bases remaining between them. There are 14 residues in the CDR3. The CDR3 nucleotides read TGTGCCTGGAGTATAGGTCCCCGAGGTGATGGCTACACCTTC. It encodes CAWSIGPRGDGYTF.

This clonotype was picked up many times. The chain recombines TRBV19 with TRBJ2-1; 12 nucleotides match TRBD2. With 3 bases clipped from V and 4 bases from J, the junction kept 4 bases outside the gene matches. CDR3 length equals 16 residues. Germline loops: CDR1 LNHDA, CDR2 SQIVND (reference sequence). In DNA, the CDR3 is TGTGCCAGTAGTATGGTACTAGCGGGAGGATACAATGAGCAGTTCTTC. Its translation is CASSMVLAGGYNEQFF.

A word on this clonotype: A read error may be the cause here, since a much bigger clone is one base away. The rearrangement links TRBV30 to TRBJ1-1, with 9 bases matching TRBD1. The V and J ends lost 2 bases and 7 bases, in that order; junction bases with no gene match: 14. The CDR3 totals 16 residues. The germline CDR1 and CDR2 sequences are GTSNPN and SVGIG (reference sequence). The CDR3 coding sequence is TGTGCCTGGAGTACCACAGGACAGGGGCGAGGGAATGAAGCTTTCTTT. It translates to CAWSTTGQGRGNEAFF.

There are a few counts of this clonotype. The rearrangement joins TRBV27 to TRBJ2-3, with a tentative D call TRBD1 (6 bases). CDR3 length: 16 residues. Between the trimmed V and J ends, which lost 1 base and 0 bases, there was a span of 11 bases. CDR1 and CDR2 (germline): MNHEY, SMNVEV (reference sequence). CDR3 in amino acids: CASSLLGRGSTDTQYF. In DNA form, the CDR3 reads TGTGCCAGCAGTTTATTGGGTAGGGGGAGCACAGATACGCAGTATTTT.

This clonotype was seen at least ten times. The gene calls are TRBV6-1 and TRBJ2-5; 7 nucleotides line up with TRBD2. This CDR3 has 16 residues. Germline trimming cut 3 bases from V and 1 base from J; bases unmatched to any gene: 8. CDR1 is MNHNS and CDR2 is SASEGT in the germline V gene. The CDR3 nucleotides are TGTGCCAGCAGTGATTTTGGGTGGGGGGGCCAAGAGACCCAGTACTTC. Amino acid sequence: CASSDFGWGGQETQYF.

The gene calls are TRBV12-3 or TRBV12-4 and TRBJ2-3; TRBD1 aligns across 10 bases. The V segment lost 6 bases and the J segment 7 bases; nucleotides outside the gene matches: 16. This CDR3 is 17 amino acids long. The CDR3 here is CASSPRQGASLGNTQYF. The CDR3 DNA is TGTGCCAGCAGCCCGAGACAGGGGGCATCGTTAGGGAATACGCAGTATTTT.

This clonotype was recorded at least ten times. The CDR3: CASSSPGGVGNQPQHF. DNA for the CDR3: TGTGCCAGCAGTTCCCCGGGGGGCGTAGGCAATCAGCCCCAGCATTTT. The rearrangement links TRBV2 to TRBJ1-5; D might be TRBD1 (6 bases). V was trimmed by 5 bases and J by 2 bases, leaving 16 bases between them. CDR1 is SNHLY, CDR2 FYNNEI, per germline. CDR3 size: 16 residues.

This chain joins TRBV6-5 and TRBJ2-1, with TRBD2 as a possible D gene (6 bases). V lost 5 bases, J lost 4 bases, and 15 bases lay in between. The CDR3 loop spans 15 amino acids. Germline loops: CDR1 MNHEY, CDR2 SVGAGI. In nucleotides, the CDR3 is TGTGCCAGCAGTCCATCGAATGGGGGGTACAATGAGCAGTTCTTC. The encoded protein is CASSPSNGGYNEQFF.

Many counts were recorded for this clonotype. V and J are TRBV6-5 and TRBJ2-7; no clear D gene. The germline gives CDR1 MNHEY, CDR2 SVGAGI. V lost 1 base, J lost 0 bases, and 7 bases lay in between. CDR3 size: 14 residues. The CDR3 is CASSYYTGSYEQYF. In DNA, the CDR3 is TGTGCCAGCAGTTACTACACTGGCTCCTACGAGCAGTACTTC.

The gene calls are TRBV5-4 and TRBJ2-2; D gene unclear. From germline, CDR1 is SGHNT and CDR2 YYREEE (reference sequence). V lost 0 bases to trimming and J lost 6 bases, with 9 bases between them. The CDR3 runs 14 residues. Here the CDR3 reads CASSLAGSSGELFF. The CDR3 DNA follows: TGTGCCAGCAGCTTGGCCGGGTCCTCCGGGGAGCTGTTTTTT.